Listed below are T cell receptor beta chains from one sample, sequenced in a study of shared clonotypes between healthy human individuals. Profiling relied on immunoSEQ multiplex PCR, and the TCRdb table lists in-frame clones only, not all of them. The data contain about 2,200,000 clones, approximately 94% of them seen just once; the ten biggest clones take up roughly 1.8%. Sequencing was performed on naive CD8+ T cells from PBMCs. The receptor set was obtained from a man aged 18 to 35 in good health. Some clones in this sample may be carry-over from other donors' samples. CDR3s include the opening cysteine and the closing phenylalanine or tryptophan. D genes are given only for firm matches. Clone size is stated in some rows and not others, as once, few, many or a class when expanded.

V	size	D	J	DNA	CDR3
TRBV28	-	-	TRBJ1-1	TGTGCCAGCAGTTTTATCATCGGATTCAACACTGAAGCTTTCTTT	CASSFIIGFNTEAFF
TRBV6-1	-	-	TRBJ2-4	TGTGCCAGCAGTGACGCCCCCGGGACCGGGGACATTCAGTACTTC	CASSDAPGTGDIQYF
TRBV29-1	-	-	TRBJ2-7	TGCAGCGTGGAAGACCGAGCCTACGAGCAGTACTTC	CSVEDRAYEQYF
TRBV10-1	-	TRBD1	TRBJ2-7	TGCGCCAGCAGTGAGTCCACAGGGGCAGGCTACGAGCAGTACTTC	CASSESTGAGYEQYF
TRBV28	-	-	TRBJ1-5	TGTGCCAGCAAGGGACGGAGCAATCAGCCCCAGCATTTT	CASKGRSNQPQHF
TRBV7-9	-	-	TRBJ1-1	TGTGCCAGCAGCCCACGACTGGCGAACACTGAAGCTTTCTTT	CASSPRLANTEAFF
TRBV4-1	-	-	TRBJ2-7	TGCGCCAGCAGCCAAGATAGCCGGGGGACGTACGAGCAGTACTTC	CASSQDSRGTYEQYF
TRBV9	-	TRBD1	TRBJ2-1	TGTGCCAGCAGCACGAGACAGGGGGCCATTGCCTACAATGAGCAGTTCTTC	CASSTRQGAIAYNEQFF
TRBV6-4	-	-	TRBJ2-1	TGTGCCAGCAGTGACTCGTCGGGATTTTACAATGAGCAGTTCTTC	CASSDSSGFYNEQFF
TRBV7-2	-	-	TRBJ1-2	TGTGCCAGCAGCTTATTATCCGGACCCTATGGCTACACCTTC	CASSLLSGPYGYTF
TRBV9	-	-	TRBJ1-2	TGTGCCAGCAGCGTACCTCGGGCAGGGATTTGGGGGGGCTACACCTTC	CASSVPRAGIWGGYTF
TRBV2	-	TRBD1	TRBJ2-1	TGTGCCAGCAACAGGGGGCTTGGGAATGAGCAGTTCTTC	CASNRGLGNEQFF
TRBV23-1	-	-	TRBJ1-2	TGCGCCAGCAGTCAATCTCCCTGGGGATCCTCGAGTGGCTACACCTTC	CASSQSPWGSSSGYTF
TRBV5-8	-	-	TRBJ1-2	TGTGCCAGCAGCTTTAGCGGCTACACCTTC	CASSFSGYTF
TRBV19	-	-	TRBJ1-5	TGTGCCAGTAGTATTGGCAGGGGAGGTCAGCCCCAGCATTTT	CASSIGRGGQPQHF
TRBV4-1	-	TRBD2	TRBJ2-5	TGCGCCAGCAGCCATCCCACCGGGACTAGCGGGAGGCCCCAAGAGACCCAGTACTTC	CASSHPTGTSGRPQETQYF
TRBV19	once	-	TRBJ1-3	TGTGCCAGTACCGCTCCCGGGACGGGTTACACCATATATTTT	CASTAPGTGYTIYF
TRBV5-6	-	-	TRBJ2-1	TGTGCCAGCAGCTGGGGGCCGTTTAATGAGCAGTTCTTC	CASSWGPFNEQFF
TRBV7-3	-	-	TRBJ2-1	TGTGCCAGCAGCGTAGACTGGAACTCCTACAATGAGCAGTTCTTC	CASSVDWNSYNEQFF
TRBV7-9	-	-	TRBJ2-3	TGTGCCAGCAGAGGAGTCTCGACAGATACGCAGTATTTT	CASRGVSTDTQYF
TRBV9	-	TRBD2	TRBJ2-5	TGTGCCAGCAGCGAGGGGACTAGCGCACAAGAGACCCAGTACTTC	CASSEGTSAQETQYF
TRBV18	-	TRBD1	TRBJ1-1	TGTGCCAGCTCACCGGACAGGTGGTTTAAATACACTGAAGCTTTCTTT	CASSPDRWFKYTEAFF
TRBV28	-	-	TRBJ2-7	TGTGCCAGCAGAAGAGAGGACACCCTCTCCCCCGAGCAGTACTTC	CASRREDTLSPEQYF
TRBV30	-	TRBD1	TRBJ1-2	TGTGCCTGGAGTGTTCCCAAGACAGGGTCCTATGGCTACACCTTC	CAWSVPKTGSYGYTF
TRBV4-1	-	TRBD2	TRBJ2-7	TGCGCCAGCAGCCCGGGACTAGCGGAGAACTCCTACGAGCAGTACTTC	CASSPGLAENSYEQYF
TRBV29-1	-	TRBD1	TRBJ2-1	TGCAGCGTTGATGGACAGGGTGAGTTCTTC	CSVDGQGEFF
TRBV18	-	-	TRBJ1-1	TGTGCCAGCTCAAGCGGGGACACACCGAACACTGAAGCTTTCTTT	CASSSGDTPNTEAFF
TRBV27	-	TRBD1	TRBJ2-2	TGTGCCAGCAGTTTATCGATACAGGGGGTCGGGGAGCTGTTTTTT	CASSLSIQGVGELFF
TRBV27	-	TRBD1	TRBJ2-1	TGTGCCAGCAGTTTATCCGACAGGGTGGATGAGCAGTTCTTC	CASSLSDRVDEQFF
TRBV4-3	-	-	TRBJ1-1	TGCGCCAGCAGCCAAGAGGGGGAGAACACTGAAGCTTTCTTT	CASSQEGENTEAFF
TRBV7-9	-	-	TRBJ2-7	TGTGCCAGCAGCTTAGAGCTGATCTACGAGCAGTACTTC	CASSLELIYEQYF
TRBV29-1	-	TRBD2	TRBJ2-3	TGCAGCGTTGAAGATCGGGTGTATCGGGAGGCCCCCTCAGATACGCAGTATTTT	CSVEDRVYREAPSDTQYF
TRBV30	-	-	TRBJ2-1	TGTGCCTGGAGTGTACTGGTGAGGGAGGCGTCCTACAATGAGCAGTTCTTC	CAWSVLVREASYNEQFF
TRBV7-9	-	-	TRBJ1-2	TGTGCCAGCAGCTTCTCTAACTATGGCTACACCTTC	CASSFSNYGYTF
TRBV7-9	-	-	TRBJ1-2	TGTGCCAGCAGCTTATCCGGATACTATGGCTACACCTTC	CASSLSGYYGYTF
TRBV10-1	-	-	TRBJ2-5	TGCGCGCCCCCCCCCAGGGCCCAGTACTTC	CAPPPRAQYF
TRBV30	-	TRBD1	TRBJ2-7	TGTGCCTGGACAGGACAGGGCCCCTACGAGCAGTACTTC	CAWTGQGPYEQYF
TRBV7-6	-	-	TRBJ2-3	TGTGCCAGCAGCTTAGCGGGCAGGTCGGTCGGAGATACGCAGTATTTT	CASSLAGRSVGDTQYF
TRBV9	-	TRBD1	TRBJ2-7	TGTGCCAGCAGCCAACAGGGGAGCTCCTACGAGCAGTACTTC	CASSQQGSSYEQYF
TRBV7-2	-	-	TRBJ2-7	TGTGCCAGCAGCTTAGTTGGACCCCTTGGTTGGGAGCAGTACTTC	CASSLVGPLGWEQYF
TRBV6-6	-	-	TRBJ2-5	TGTGCCAGCAGTTACACAGGGCAGCAAGAGACCCAGTACTTC	CASSYTGQQETQYF
TRBV11-2	-	-	TRBJ2-7	TGTGCCAGCAGCCTAGGGGCGGACTCCTACGAGCAGTACTTC	CASSLGADSYEQYF
TRBV7-9	-	-	TRBJ2-6	TGTGCCAGCAGCTTAGCCGGGTCTGGGGCCAACGTCCTGACTTTC	CASSLAGSGANVLTF
TRBV7-2	once	TRBD1	TRBJ2-7	TGTGCCAGCAGCTTAGCCCTCGGGACAGGGATGTACGAGCAGTACTTC	CASSLALGTGMYEQYF
TRBV27	-	-	TRBJ2-7	TGTGCCAGCAGTCCAGACAGACACCCTACCTACGAGCAGTACTTC	CASSPDRHPTYEQYF
TRBV5-1	-	-	TRBJ2-1	TGCGCCAGCAGCTTGGGGGTCGGAGAGCAGTTCTTC	CASSLGVGEQFF
TRBV27	-	-	TRBJ2-7	TGTGCCAGCAGCATCAACCCCCACACAACCGAGCAGTACTTC	CASSINPHTTEQYF
TRBV4-1	-	-	TRBJ2-1	TGCGCCAGCAGCCGTTCTGTGGGGCTCCATGAGCAGTTCTTC	CASSRSVGLHEQFF
TRBV7-7	-	TRBD1	TRBJ2-3	TGTGCCAGCAGCTCGGGACAGGGGACAGATACGCAGTATTTT	CASSSGQGTDTQYF
TRBV14	-	TRBD2	TRBJ2-1	TGTGCCAGCAGCCAGGAGACTAGCGGGGGCAATGAGCAGTTCTTC	CASSQETSGGNEQFF
TRBV7-8	-	-	TRBJ2-1	TGTGCCAGCAGCTTAGTTCTGGATGGGGATGAGCAGTTCTTC	CASSLVLDGDEQFF
TRBV5-4	-	-	TRBJ2-1	TGTGCCAGCAGCTATAGCCTCTCCCCCGGGAATGAGCAGTTCTTC	CASSYSLSPGNEQFF
TRBV11-2	-	-	TRBJ1-3	TGTGCCAGCAGCCCGCGGGTCATGGCCCCCTCTGGAAACACCATATATTTT	CASSPRVMAPSGNTIYF
TRBV7-2	-	-	TRBJ1-1	TGTGCCAGCAGCTTAAATCAGGGAATGAACACTGAAGCTTTCTTT	CASSLNQGMNTEAFF